Included here is one TCR beta chain sequence, with context. The CDR3 totals 15 residues. Germline-derived CDR1 and CDR2 are SGHAT and FQNNGV. Trimming pared 2 bases from V and 0 bases from J, leaving 10 bases between. This sample was taken from a study of blood T cell repertoires in COVID-19. Study-wide background: The United States, Italy and Spain were the sources of the acute and convalescent COVID-19 samples. Nucleic acid was either cDNA or gDNA, and it came from T cells, B-cell-depleted T cells, or PBMCs.

This table comes from immunoSEQ multiplex PCR, and its TCRdb copy is limited to in-frame clones, with some not included. The sample carries fewer than 35,000 clones, 65% to 90% recorded once. The chain combines TRBV11-2 with TRBJ2-5; D is possibly TRBD2 (5 bases). This clonotype was obtained from a man aged 55 to 70 with active COVID-19. The specimen was peripheral blood. This CDR3 reads CASSLWERHQETQYF. In nucleotides, the CDR3 is TGTGCCAGCAGCTTATGGGAGCGGCACCAAGAGACCCAGTACTTC. The whole variable domain, filled in from reference TRBV11-2 and TRBJ2-5, reads EAGVAQSPRYKIIEKRQSVAFWCNPISGHATLYWYQQILGQGPKLLIQFQNNGVVDDSQLPKDRFSAERLKGVDSTLKIQPAKLEDSAVYLCASSLWERHQETQYFGPGTRLLVL.